This TCR beta chain comes out of a study of shared clonotypes between healthy human individuals. Data came from immunoSEQ multiplex PCR; TCRdb stores just in-frame clones and leaves some out. The sample lists 2 million to 2.5 million clones, less than 95% occurring once. This CDR3 is 16 amino acids long. Trimming removed 6 bases from V and 7 bases from J; junction bases left unmatched: 12. Germline loops: CDR1 MNHEY, CDR2 SMNVEV (reference sequence). The receptor was derived from a man younger than 35 in good health. Some clones in this sample may be carry-over from other donors' samples. V and J are TRBV27 and TRBJ2-7, with TRBD2 matching over 13 bases. Source material: naive CD4+ T cells from PBMCs. The subset was: CD45RA+ positively selected. DNA for the CDR3: TGTGCCAGCAGCCTTACTAGCGGGAGGGCCTTCTTTGAGCAGTACTTC. This codes for CASSLTSGRAFFEQYF.